The 5 T cell receptor beta chains given below trace back to one sample, sequenced in a study of cytomegalovirus exposure and HLA in healthy donors. The PCR employed 60 Vbeta primers together with 13 Jbeta primers. Here immunoSEQ multiplex PCR was the method, and the copy in TCRdb shows in-frame clones only, minus some. The profile covers about 110,000 clones, with around two thirds appearing a single time and 8.2% taken by the ten largest. The source material was PBMCs. The receptor set was obtained from a middle-aged woman in good health and CMV-seropositive.

The chain combines TRBV29-1 with TRBJ1-2; 9 bases are a match to TRBD1. Germline loops: CDR1 SQVTM, CDR2 ANQGSEA. This CDR3 is built from 15 residues. V was pared by 2 bases and J by 2 bases, with 6 bases of the junction left unmatched. CDR3 sequence reads: CSVEIWTGANYGYTF. The CDR3 region has the DNA TGCAGCGTTGAAATATGGACAGGGGCGAACTATGGCTACACCTTC. Looking up the rest from reference TRBV29-1 and TRBJ1-2 gives the full variable domain: SAVISQKPSRDICQRGTSLTIQCQVDSQVTMMFWYRQQPGQSLTLIATANQGSEATYESGFVIDKFPISRPNLTFSTLTVSNMSPEDSSIYLCSVEIWTGANYGYTFGSGTRLTVV.

The chain links TRBV19 to TRBJ1-2, with 8 bases matching TRBD1. Germline V CDR1 and CDR2: LNHDA, SQIVND (reference sequence). There are 14 residues in the CDR3. J gave up 4 bases and V 7 bases, and 8 bases lay outside the gene matches. CDR3 sequence: CASTLGDRSYGYTF. The CDR3 DNA reads TGTGCCAGTACTCTAGGGGACAGGTCCTATGGCTACACCTTC.

The rearrangement joins TRBV6-1 to TRBJ1-1; the D is unclear. V gave up 5 bases and J gave up 4 bases, with 8 bases separating them. The length of the CDR3 is 12 residues. Germline-derived CDR1 and CDR2 are MNHNS and SASEGT. The CDR3 sequence is CASSIVRTEAFF. CDR3 sequence (DNA): TGTGCCAGCAGTATTGTTCGCACTGAAGCTTTCTTT.

The V and J genes are TRBV7-8 and TRBJ1-2, with 8 bases identical to TRBD1. The CDR3 contains 13 residues. V was clipped by 6 bases and J by 2 bases; unmatched bases: 2. Germline V CDR1 and CDR2: SGHVS, FQNEAQ. The DNA of the CDR3 is TGTGCCAGCAGACGGACAGGGAACTATGGCTACACCTTC. Amino acid sequence: CASRRTGNYGYTF.

The chain couples TRBV29-1 to TRBJ1-4, with D perhaps TRBD1 (5 bases). CDR3 length equals 13 residues. Germline V gene data show CDR1 as SQVTM and CDR2 as ANQGSEA. V dropped 6 bases and J dropped 7 bases, with 15 bases sitting between them. The CDR3 region is CSVKGIGFEKLFF. In DNA, the CDR3 is TGCAGCGTAAAGGGGATAGGATTTGAAAAACTGTTTTTT.